These T cell receptor beta chains were read from a single sample in a study of STAT3 mutations in large granular lymphocyte leukemia. Data came from immunoSEQ multiplex PCR; TCRdb stores just in-frame clones and leaves some out. The sample lists approximately 27,000 clones, over 60% occurring once. The material sequenced was peripheral blood mononuclear cells. The receptors derive from a woman aged 45 to 65 with T-cell large granular lymphocyte leukemia. Some clones in this sample may be carry-over from other donors' samples. Each CDR3 is given with its conserved first and last residue. The size of a clone is reported for some rows only, either as once, few or many, or as a class for expanded clones.

cdr3_length: 15; clone_size: few; v_call: TRBV2; j_call: TRBJ1-1; cdr3_aa: CASSLDGQVGNQAFF
cdr3_length: 18; clone_size: .; v_call: TRBV9; j_call: TRBJ2-5; cdr3_aa: CASSPTGLAGAGGETQYF
cdr3_length: 15; clone_size: once; v_call: TRBV21-1; j_call: TRBJ2-7; cdr3_aa: CASSKGRQEGAEQYF
cdr3_length: 15; clone_size: .; v_call: TRBV5-1; j_call: TRBJ1-2; cdr3_aa: CASSHRGTGRDGYTF
cdr3_length: 14; clone_size: .; v_call: TRBV5-1; j_call: TRBJ1-1; cdr3_aa: CASSLLRGTTEAFF
cdr3_length: 13; clone_size: .; v_call: TRBV29-1; j_call: TRBJ2-1; cdr3_aa: CSVRFRVGNEQFF
cdr3_length: 13; clone_size: .; v_call: TRBV14; j_call: TRBJ1-2; cdr3_aa: CASSPIERSGYTF
cdr3_length: 13; clone_size: .; v_call: TRBV7-6; j_call: TRBJ2-7; cdr3_aa: CASSPSSHREQYF
cdr3_length: 12; clone_size: .; v_call: TRBV13; j_call: TRBJ1-2; cdr3_aa: CASSSAGDGYTF
cdr3_length: 15; clone_size: .; v_call: TRBV7-2; j_call: TRBJ1-5; cdr3_aa: CASSPTGGGNQPQHF
cdr3_length: 16; clone_size: .; v_call: TRBV9; j_call: TRBJ1-2; cdr3_aa: CASSATPAGQYYGYTF
cdr3_length: 16; clone_size: .; v_call: TRBV27; j_call: TRBJ1-5; cdr3_aa: CASSFTGPFGNQPQHF
cdr3_length: 13; clone_size: .; v_call: TRBV11-2; j_call: TRBJ2-3; cdr3_aa: CASSLNSADTQYF
cdr3_length: 13; clone_size: .; v_call: TRBV29-1; j_call: TRBJ1-1; cdr3_aa: CSVDSRGRTEAFF
cdr3_length: 14; clone_size: .; v_call: TRBV18; j_call: TRBJ2-1; cdr3_aa: CASSPLEGHDEQFF
cdr3_length: 12; clone_size: .; v_call: TRBV29-1; j_call: TRBJ2-7; cdr3_aa: CSVGQDGYEQYF
cdr3_length: 12; clone_size: .; v_call: TRBV27; j_call: TRBJ1-5; cdr3_aa: CASSFPFQPQHF
cdr3_length: 15; clone_size: .; v_call: TRBV5-1; j_call: TRBJ2-1; cdr3_aa: CASSLESTWGDEQFF
cdr3_length: 14; clone_size: .; v_call: TRBV5-1; j_call: TRBJ2-2; cdr3_aa: CASSYRAGTGELFF
cdr3_length: 13; clone_size: few; v_call: TRBV29-1; j_call: TRBJ1-2; cdr3_aa: CSVEAGAVYGYTF
cdr3_length: 15; clone_size: .; v_call: TRBV27; j_call: TRBJ2-5; cdr3_aa: CASRPQKGREETQYF
cdr3_length: 14; clone_size: .; v_call: TRBV5-1; j_call: TRBJ2-7; cdr3_aa: CASRTGGLDYEQYF
cdr3_length: 14; clone_size: .; v_call: TRBV5-1; j_call: TRBJ1-2; cdr3_aa: CASSLGRGVNGYTF
cdr3_length: 14; clone_size: .; v_call: TRBV5-1; j_call: TRBJ1-5; cdr3_aa: CASSLAGGNQPQHF
cdr3_length: 16; clone_size: .; v_call: TRBV7-2; j_call: TRBJ1-5; cdr3_aa: CASSPRQGADGQPQHF
cdr3_length: 12; clone_size: .; v_call: TRBV29-1; j_call: TRBJ2-7; cdr3_aa: CSVRFSSYEQYF
cdr3_length: 14; clone_size: .; v_call: TRBV7-9; j_call: TRBJ2-7; cdr3_aa: CASSPTGNYYEQYF
cdr3_length: 14; clone_size: .; v_call: TRBV28; j_call: TRBJ2-3; cdr3_aa: CASSLRLQTDTQYF
cdr3_length: 14; clone_size: .; v_call: TRBV28; j_call: TRBJ2-7; cdr3_aa: CASRGWSRSYEQYF
cdr3_length: 15; clone_size: .; v_call: TRBV4-3; j_call: TRBJ2-7; cdr3_aa: CASSPTEGRDYEQYF
cdr3_length: 14; clone_size: .; v_call: TRBV5-1; j_call: TRBJ2-2; cdr3_aa: CASSLRTGTGELFF
cdr3_length: 13; clone_size: .; v_call: TRBV7-9; j_call: TRBJ1-1; cdr3_aa: CASSKTPNTEAFF
cdr3_length: 15; clone_size: .; v_call: TRBV5-4; j_call: TRBJ2-3; cdr3_aa: CASSFYARDTDTQYF
cdr3_length: 13; clone_size: .; v_call: TRBV6-5; j_call: TRBJ1-1; cdr3_aa: CASSSQGNTEAFF
cdr3_length: 16; clone_size: once; v_call: TRBV5-1; j_call: TRBJ1-1; cdr3_aa: CASSQPDRGKNTEAFF
cdr3_length: 14; clone_size: .; v_call: TRBV27; j_call: TRBJ1-2; cdr3_aa: CASSDSNRMGGYTF
cdr3_length: 15; clone_size: once; v_call: TRBV5-8; j_call: TRBJ1-5; cdr3_aa: CASSLRWGLNQPQHF
cdr3_length: 13; clone_size: .; v_call: TRBV19; j_call: TRBJ2-1; cdr3_aa: CASSPWTGNEQFF
cdr3_length: 14; clone_size: .; v_call: TRBV14; j_call: TRBJ2-7; cdr3_aa: CASSHSGISYEQYF
cdr3_length: 11; clone_size: .; v_call: TRBV20-1; j_call: TRBJ2-7; cdr3_aa: CSARPPYEQYF
cdr3_length: 15; clone_size: .; v_call: TRBV7-9; j_call: TRBJ1-3; cdr3_aa: CASSFLGASGNTIYF
cdr3_length: 13; clone_size: .; v_call: TRBV7-9; j_call: TRBJ1-2; cdr3_aa: CASSFLGSYGYTF
cdr3_length: 14; clone_size: .; v_call: TRBV28; j_call: TRBJ1-5; cdr3_aa: CASSSRLENQPQHF
cdr3_length: 14; clone_size: .; v_call: TRBV7-9; j_call: TRBJ2-1; cdr3_aa: CASSPDTRTNEQFF
cdr3_length: 12; clone_size: .; v_call: TRBV5-1; j_call: TRBJ2-7; cdr3_aa: CASSLNRYEQYF
cdr3_length: 14; clone_size: .; v_call: TRBV7-2; j_call: TRBJ1-2; cdr3_aa: CASSLVGGGYGYTF
cdr3_length: 11; clone_size: .; v_call: TRBV5-8; j_call: TRBJ2-5; cdr3_aa: CAGGGLETQYF
cdr3_length: 14; clone_size: .; v_call: TRBV5-1; j_call: TRBJ2-3; cdr3_aa: CASSLGTAADTQYF
cdr3_length: 13; clone_size: .; v_call: TRBV28; j_call: TRBJ1-5; cdr3_aa: CASSFPGNQPQHF
cdr3_length: 13; clone_size: .; v_call: TRBV21-1; j_call: TRBJ2-3; cdr3_aa: CASSKASRDTQYF
cdr3_length: 14; clone_size: .; v_call: TRBV28; j_call: TRBJ1-2; cdr3_aa: CASRLSGTPSGYTF
cdr3_length: 13; clone_size: few; v_call: TRBV15; j_call: TRBJ1-1; cdr3_aa: CATSRVGVTEAFF
cdr3_length: 13; clone_size: .; v_call: TRBV9; j_call: TRBJ2-2; cdr3_aa: CASRQGVAGELFF
cdr3_length: 15; clone_size: .; v_call: TRBV5-1; j_call: TRBJ1-4; cdr3_aa: CASSFGDRANEKLFF
cdr3_length: 12; clone_size: once; v_call: TRBV18; j_call: TRBJ1-1; cdr3_aa: CASSDRGAEAFF